A selection of T cell receptor beta chains follows, all from one sample in a study of T cells after yellow fever vaccination. Using its own MiXCR run on the 5' RACE reads, TCRdb lists one record per CDR3 protein. The repertoire holds 250,000 or so distinct CDR3 sequences, with roughly 6.3% as singletons. The sample was CD4+ T cells sorted from PBMCs, taken on the day of the yellow fever booster vaccination. The receptors stem from a man aged 25 to 45 who received the YFV17D yellow fever vaccine. CDR3s include the opening cysteine and the closing phenylalanine or tryptophan. Each record gives: CDR3 protein, CDR3 DNA, clone size, V gene, D gene, J gene. The D gene is left open where the match is weak. Not every row has a clone size; where given, it reads once, few, many or a size class.

CASSLTKLDTEAFF | TGTGCCAGCAGTTTGACCAAACTCGACACTGAAGCTTTCTTT | many | TRBV12-3/TRBV12-4 | . | TRBJ1-1
CASSLGPGSGRASVRVEQFF | TGTGCCAGCAGTTTAGGTCCAGGGAGCGGGAGGGCCTCTGTTCGAGTTGAGCAGTTCTTC | . | TRBV12-3/TRBV12-4 | TRBD2 | TRBJ2-1
CASKAGTTYEQYF | TGTGCCAGCAAGGCGGGAACAACCTACGAGCAGTACTTC | many | TRBV6-6 | . | TRBJ2-7
CASSLGLAEDTDTQYF | TGTGCCAGCAGCTTAGGACTAGCGGAAGACACAGATACGCAGTATTTT | . | TRBV11-3 | TRBD2 | TRBJ2-3
CASSPDRDREAFF | TGTGCCAGCAGTCCCGACAGGGATAGAGAAGCTTTCTTT | many | TRBV6-2/TRBV6-3 | TRBD1 | TRBJ1-1
CSAGRDLNTEAFF | TGCAGTGCTGGAAGGGACCTGAACACTGAAGCTTTCTTT | . | TRBV20-1 | . | TRBJ1-1
CASSLLRDTEAFF | TGTGCCAGCAGCCTACTTAGGGACACTGAAGCTTTCTTT | many | TRBV12-3/TRBV12-4 | . | TRBJ1-1
CAWNIAGNTIYF | TGTGCCTGGAACATTGCTGGAAACACCATATATTTT | few | TRBV30 | . | TRBJ1-3
CASTAPTRTEAFF | TGTGCCAGTACCGCCCCCACACGGACTGAAGCTTTCTTT | few | TRBV19 | . | TRBJ1-1
CASSTTSGGHGELFF | TGTGCCAGCAGCACGACTAGCGGGGGGCACGGGGAGCTGTTTTTT | . | TRBV9 | TRBD2 | TRBJ2-2
CAISESQLAGAYNEQFF | TGTGCCATCAGTGAGTCGCAGCTAGCGGGGGCCTACAATGAGCAGTTCTTC | . | TRBV10-3 | TRBD2 | TRBJ2-1
CATRSTGTLTEAFF | TGTGCCACCAGGAGCACCGGGACTTTGACTGAAGCTTTCTTT | few | TRBV15 | . | TRBJ1-1
CATSDNRGPGNEQFF | TGTGCCACCAGTGACAACAGGGGTCCGGGCAATGAGCAGTTCTTC | few | TRBV24-1 | TRBD1 | TRBJ2-1
CAISDSWGQGAAGANVLTF | TGTGCCATCAGTGACTCCTGGGGACAGGGGGCGGCTGGGGCCAACGTCCTGACTTTC | many | TRBV10-3 | TRBD1 | TRBJ2-6
CATSSALGVGTEAFF | TGTGCCACCAGCAGTGCCTTAGGGGTCGGGACTGAAGCTTTCTTT | . | TRBV15 | . | TRBJ1-1
CASRPPGTLAHEQFF | TGTGCCAGCAGACCCCCCGGGACCCTCGCACATGAGCAGTTCTTC | . | TRBV28 | . | TRBJ2-1
CAWSDHGDTQYF | TGTGCCTGGAGTGACCACGGGGATACGCAGTATTTT | few | TRBV30 | . | TRBJ2-3
CASSAHWSSGGEKLFF | TGTGCCAGCAGTGCCCACTGGTCCTCCGGGGGAGAAAAACTGTTTTTT | . | TRBV25-1 | . | TRBJ1-4
CASSPPGRTDNEQFF | TGTGCCAGCAGCCCCCCGGGACGAACAGACAATGAGCAGTTCTTC | many | TRBV3-1 | . | TRBJ2-1
CASRRGPNEQFF | TGTGCCAGCCGCCGGGGGCCAAATGAGCAGTTCTTC | many | TRBV6-2/TRBV6-3 | . | TRBJ2-1
CASSLMTLLSSNTGELFF | TGTGCCAGCAGTTTAATGACACTCTTATCGTCGAACACCGGGGAGCTGTTTTTT | . | TRBV12-3/TRBV12-4 | . | TRBJ2-2
CASSSGTLGGTQYF | TGTGCCAGCAGCTCGGGCACCCTGGGTGGGACCCAGTACTTC | . | TRBV7-2 | . | TRBJ2-5
CASSPQGRAEAFF | TGTGCCAGCAGTCCCCAGGGGAGGGCTGAAGCTTTCTTT | . | TRBV6-1 | . | TRBJ1-1
CASSLDGRYEQYF | TGTGCCAGCAGCTTAGATGGTCGCTACGAGCAGTACTTC | few | TRBV7-9 | . | TRBJ2-7
CASSQGGGTLLVGTEAFF | TGCGCCAGCAGCCAGGGAGGAGGGACATTGTTGGTTGGGACTGAAGCTTTCTTT | . | TRBV4-3 | . | TRBJ1-1
CSASRDGYEQYF | TGCAGTGCTAGTCGGGACGGCTACGAGCAGTACTTC | many | TRBV20-1 | . | TRBJ2-7
CSADRGGEQYF | TGCAGCGCGGACAGAGGGGGTGAGCAGTACTTC | . | TRBV29-1 | . | TRBJ2-7
CATSTRSGSRTDTQYF | TGTGCCACCAGCACTCGCAGCGGGAGTCGGACAGATACGCAGTATTTT | many | TRBV15 | TRBD2 | TRBJ2-3
CASRPTSGGTYNEQFF | TGCGCCAGCAGACCTACTAGCGGGGGGACCTACAATGAGCAGTTCTTC | many | TRBV5-1 | TRBD2 | TRBJ2-1
CASSRRDIPYEQYF | TGTGCCAGTAGTCGACGGGACATACCCTACGAGCAGTACTTC | many | TRBV19 | . | TRBJ2-7
CASSTRTVTSGNTIYF | TGTGCCAGCAGCACACGGACAGTGACCTCTGGAAACACCATATATTTT | . | TRBV7-9 | . | TRBJ1-3
CASRPQWTNGELFF | TGTGCCAGCAGACCCCAGTGGACGAACGGGGAGCTGTTTTTT | many | TRBV12-3/TRBV12-4 | . | TRBJ2-2
CASSLAPGGGETQYF | TGCGCCAGCAGCTTGGCCCCGGGGGGCGGAGAGACCCAGTACTTC | . | TRBV5-1 | . | TRBJ2-5
CASSFLQGAGDTEAFF | TGTGCCAGCAGTTTCCTACAGGGGGCTGGGGACACTGAAGCTTTCTTT | . | TRBV6-5 | TRBD1 | TRBJ1-1
CASSLGVRGRTEAFF | TGTGCCAGTAGCCTCGGGGTCAGGGGGCGGACTGAAGCTTTCTTT | many | TRBV19 | TRBD1 | TRBJ1-1
CASSSSGRINEQYF | TGTGCCAGCAGTTCTAGCGGGAGAATCAACGAGCAGTACTTC | few | TRBV27 | TRBD2 | TRBJ2-7
CASSSSGETEAFF | TGCGCCAGCAGCTCGTCAGGAGAGACTGAAGCTTTCTTT | . | TRBV5-1 | . | TRBJ1-1
CASSRVVRTGRAVDTQYF | TGTGCCAGCAGCCGAGTCGTACGGACGGGACGTGCCGTAGATACGCAGTATTTT | . | TRBV11-2 | . | TRBJ2-3
CSARTSGRVRETQYF | TGCAGTGCTAGAACTAGCGGGAGGGTCCGGGAGACCCAGTACTTC | many | TRBV20-1 | TRBD2 | TRBJ2-5
CATARGQVFSGANVLTF | TGTGCCACCGCACGCGGACAGGTGTTCTCTGGGGCCAACGTCCTGACTTTC | few | TRBV14 | TRBD1 | TRBJ2-6
CASSRAGGDVSYNEQFF | TGTGCCAGCAGCCGAGCGGGCGGGGACGTCTCCTACAATGAGCAGTTCTTC | many | TRBV5-4 | . | TRBJ2-1
CASSLVAGPGRGANVLTF | TGTGCCAGCAGCTTAGTGGCAGGGCCTGGGCGAGGGGCCAACGTCCTGACTTTC | few | TRBV7-9 | . | TRBJ2-6
CAWRETGRSSYEQYF | TGTGCCTGGAGGGAGACGGGACGCAGCTCCTACGAGCAGTACTTC | few | TRBV30 | . | TRBJ2-7
CASSLAPHAYNEQFF | TGTGCCAGCAGCTTAGCCCCGCACGCTTACAATGAGCAGTTCTTC | . | TRBV7-2 | . | TRBJ2-1
CASSSLTDREGAFF | TGTGCCAGCAGTTCGCTTACCGACAGGGAGGGGGCTTTCTTT | . | TRBV12-3/TRBV12-4 | TRBD1 | TRBJ1-1
CARSLGTRCSYEQYF | TGTGCCAGGAGCCTAGGGACCCGGTGCTCCTACGAGCAGTACTTC | . | TRBV5-8 | . | TRBJ2-7
CASSYLTTGKGSTGELFF | TGTGCCAGCAGTTACTTAACGACAGGGAAAGGGAGCACCGGGGAGCTGTTTTTT | many | TRBV6-2/TRBV6-3 | TRBD1 | TRBJ2-2
CASRGRGGPQETQYF | TGTGCCAGCAGGGGAAGAGGGGGTCCCCAAGAGACCCAGTACTTC | many | TRBV12-3/TRBV12-4 | . | TRBJ2-5
CASSRWAGSGEQYF | TGTGCCAGCAGCCGATGGGCGGGCTCTGGGGAGCAGTACTTC | . | TRBV7-8 | . | TRBJ2-7
CSVRGLMGNIQYF | TGCAGCGTGAGGGGGCTAATGGGAAACATTCAGTACTTC | many | TRBV29-1 | TRBD1 | TRBJ2-4
CSASRPGREQYF | TGCAGTGCTTCTCGACCGGGTCGGGAGCAGTACTTC | . | TRBV20-1 | . | TRBJ2-7
CASSSAGYYGYTF | TGCGCCAGCAGCTCGGCGGGGTACTATGGCTACACCTTC | . | TRBV5-1 | . | TRBJ1-2
CATRTQGKNEKLFF | TGTGCCACCCGTACACAGGGGAAAAATGAAAAACTGTTTTTT | many | TRBV15 | TRBD1 | TRBJ1-4
CATSEMAGTEQYF | TGTGCCACCAGTGAGATGGCGGGAACGGAGCAGTACTTC | . | TRBV24-1 | . | TRBJ2-7
CASGPTGRLNTEAFF | TGTGCTAGTGGACCGACTGGACGGCTGAACACTGAAGCTTTCTTT | few | TRBV12-5 | . | TRBJ1-1